This T cell receptor beta chain was recorded in a study of early T cells in non-severe SARS-CoV-2 infection. About the study: Bulk RNA isolated from unsorted whole blood underwent sequencing; chains were not paired.

Broader study findings: Matching against VDJdb likely underestimated virus-specific expansions, favoring anti-spike CD8.

MiXCR, applied by TCRdb to the 5' RACE reads, yields one record per CDR3 protein. In the table there are around 77,000 distinct CDR3 sequences, about a tenth of which are singletons. Of note for this clonotype: The antigen remains unidentified.

Source: whole blood, taken at baseline. This receptor was identified in an adult who was a healthcare worker with PCR-confirmed SARS-CoV-2 infection or an uninfected control (not recorded which).

CDR3 amino acids: CASSQGQGFGGYTF. CDR3 DNA: TGCGCCAGCAGTCAGGGACAGGGTTTCGGAGGCTACACCTTC. The chain uses TRBV5-1 and TRBJ1-2; 9 bases line up with TRBD1. This CDR3 has 14 residues. The J segment lost 8 bases and the V segment lost 5 bases, leaving 10 bases of the junction unmatched. The germline V gene has CDR1 SGHRS and CDR2 YFSETQ.